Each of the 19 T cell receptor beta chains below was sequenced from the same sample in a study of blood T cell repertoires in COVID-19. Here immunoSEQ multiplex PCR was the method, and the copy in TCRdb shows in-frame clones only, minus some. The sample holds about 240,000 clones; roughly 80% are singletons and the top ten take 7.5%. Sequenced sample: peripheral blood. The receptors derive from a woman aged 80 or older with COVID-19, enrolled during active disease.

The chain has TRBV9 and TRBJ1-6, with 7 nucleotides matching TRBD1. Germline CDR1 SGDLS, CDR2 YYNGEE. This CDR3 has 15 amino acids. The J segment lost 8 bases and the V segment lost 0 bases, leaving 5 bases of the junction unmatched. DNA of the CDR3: TGTGCCAGCAGCGTAGTGGGGACAGAAGATTCACCCCTCCACTTT. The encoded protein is CASSVVGTEDSPLHF.

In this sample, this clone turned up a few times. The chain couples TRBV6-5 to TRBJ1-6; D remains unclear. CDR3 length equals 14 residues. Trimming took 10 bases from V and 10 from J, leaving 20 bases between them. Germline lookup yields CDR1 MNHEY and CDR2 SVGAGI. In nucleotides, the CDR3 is TGTGCCACCCCTAACCAGCAGTCGGGGTCACCCCTCCACTTT. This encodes CATPNQQSGSPLHF.

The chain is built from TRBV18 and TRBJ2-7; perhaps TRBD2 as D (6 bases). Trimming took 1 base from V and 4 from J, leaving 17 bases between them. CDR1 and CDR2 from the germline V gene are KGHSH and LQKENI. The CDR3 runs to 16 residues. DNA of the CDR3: TGTGCCAGCTCACCACTGGGCGGAGGGGACTCGTACGAGCAGTACTTC. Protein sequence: CASSPLGGGDSYEQYF.

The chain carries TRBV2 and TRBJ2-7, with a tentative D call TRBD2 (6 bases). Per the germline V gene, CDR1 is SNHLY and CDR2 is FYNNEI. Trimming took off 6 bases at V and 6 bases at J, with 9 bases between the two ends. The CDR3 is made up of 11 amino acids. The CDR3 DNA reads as TGTGCCAGCAGGGTGGGGGGCGAGCAGTACTTC. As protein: CASRVGGEQYF.

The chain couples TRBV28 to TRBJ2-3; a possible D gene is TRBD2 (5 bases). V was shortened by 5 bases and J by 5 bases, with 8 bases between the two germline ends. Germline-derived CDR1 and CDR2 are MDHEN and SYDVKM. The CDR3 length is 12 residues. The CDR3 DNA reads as TGTGCCAGCAGTCTCAGCGGAGATACGCAGTATTTT. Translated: CASSLSGDTQYF.

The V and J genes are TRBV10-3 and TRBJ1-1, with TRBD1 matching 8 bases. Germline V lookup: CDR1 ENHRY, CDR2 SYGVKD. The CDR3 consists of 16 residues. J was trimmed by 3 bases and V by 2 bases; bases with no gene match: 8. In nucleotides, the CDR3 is TGTGCCATCAGTGAGGGTCCAAACAGGGGGGACACTGAAGCTTTCTTT. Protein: CAISEGPNRGDTEAFF.

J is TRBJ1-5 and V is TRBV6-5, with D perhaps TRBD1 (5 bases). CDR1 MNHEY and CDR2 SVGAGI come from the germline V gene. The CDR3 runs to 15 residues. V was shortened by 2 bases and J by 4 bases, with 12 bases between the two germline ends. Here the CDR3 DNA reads TGTGCCAGCAGTTACGGGGGAGGGGAAAATCAGCCCCAGCATTTT. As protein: CASSYGGGENQPQHF.

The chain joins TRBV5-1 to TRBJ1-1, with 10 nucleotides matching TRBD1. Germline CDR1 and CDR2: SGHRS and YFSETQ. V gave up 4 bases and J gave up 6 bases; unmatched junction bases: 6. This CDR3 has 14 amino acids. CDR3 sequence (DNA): TGCGCCAGCAGCCGGGGACAGGGGTTGCCTGAAGCTTTCTTT. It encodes CASSRGQGLPEAFF.

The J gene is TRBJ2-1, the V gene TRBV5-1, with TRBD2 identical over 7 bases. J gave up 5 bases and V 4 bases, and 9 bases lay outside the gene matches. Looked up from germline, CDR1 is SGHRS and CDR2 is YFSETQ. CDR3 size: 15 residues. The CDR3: CASSPGDYLNNEQFF. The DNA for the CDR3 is TGCGCCAGCAGCCCGGGGGACTATCTTAACAATGAGCAGTTCTTC.

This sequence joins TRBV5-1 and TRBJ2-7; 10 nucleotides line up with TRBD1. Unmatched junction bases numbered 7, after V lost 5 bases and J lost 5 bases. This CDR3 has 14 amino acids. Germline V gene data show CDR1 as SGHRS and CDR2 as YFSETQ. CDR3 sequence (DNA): TGCGCCAGCAGACGAGACAGGGGGCTGCACGAGCAGTACTTC. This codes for CASRRDRGLHEQYF.

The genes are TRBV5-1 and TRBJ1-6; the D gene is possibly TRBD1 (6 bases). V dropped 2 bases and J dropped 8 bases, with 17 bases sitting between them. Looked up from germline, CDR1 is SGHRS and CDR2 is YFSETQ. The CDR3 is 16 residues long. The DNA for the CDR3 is TGCGCCAGCAGCTTAACAGCCGGGACAAAGGATTCACCCCTCCACTTT. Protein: CASSLTAGTKDSPLHF.

The CDR3 bases are TGTGCCAGCAGCTTAGGTACGGGAGGAGGCCAAGAGACCCAGTACTTC. This translates into CASSLGTGGGQETQYF. The rearrangement joins TRBV7-2 to TRBJ2-5; TRBD2 aligns across 7 bases. Germline V gives CDR1 SGHTA, CDR2 FQGNSA. CDR3 size: 16 residues. Losses at the gene ends were 1 base for V and 1 base for J; bases not matched to a gene: 6.

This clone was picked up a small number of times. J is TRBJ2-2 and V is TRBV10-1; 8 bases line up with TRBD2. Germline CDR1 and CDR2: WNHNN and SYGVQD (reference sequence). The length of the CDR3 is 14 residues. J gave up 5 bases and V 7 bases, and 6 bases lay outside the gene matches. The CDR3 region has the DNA TGCGCCAGCATTTCGGGAGGGGGGACCGGGGAGCTGTTTTTT. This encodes CASISGGGTGELFF.

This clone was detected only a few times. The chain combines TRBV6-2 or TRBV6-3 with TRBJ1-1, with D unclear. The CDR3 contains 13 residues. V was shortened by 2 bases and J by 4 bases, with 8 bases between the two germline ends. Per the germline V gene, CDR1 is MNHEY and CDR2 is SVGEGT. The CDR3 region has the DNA TGTGCCAGCAGTTACGGGGAGACCACTGAAGCTTTCTTT. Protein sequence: CASSYGETTEAFF.

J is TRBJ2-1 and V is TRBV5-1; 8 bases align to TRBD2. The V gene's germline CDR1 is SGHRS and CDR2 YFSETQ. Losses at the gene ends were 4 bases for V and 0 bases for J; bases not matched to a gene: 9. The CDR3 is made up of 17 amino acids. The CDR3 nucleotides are TGCGCCAGCAGCCCAACGACTAGCGCGAGCTCCTACAATGAGCAGTTCTTC. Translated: CASSPTTSASSYNEQFF.

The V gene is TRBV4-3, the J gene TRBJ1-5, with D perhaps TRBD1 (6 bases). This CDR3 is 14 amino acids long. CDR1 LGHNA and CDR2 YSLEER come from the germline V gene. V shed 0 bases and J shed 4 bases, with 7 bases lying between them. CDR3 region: CASSQDRGNQPQHF. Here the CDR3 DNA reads TGCGCCAGCAGCCAAGATAGGGGGAATCAGCCCCAGCATTTT.

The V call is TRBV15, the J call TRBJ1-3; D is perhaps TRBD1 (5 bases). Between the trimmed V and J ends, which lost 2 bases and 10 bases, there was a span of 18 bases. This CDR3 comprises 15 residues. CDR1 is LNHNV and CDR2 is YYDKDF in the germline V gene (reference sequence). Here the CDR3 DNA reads TGTGCCACCAGCAGATTCCAGGGCGGGGATCGGACCATATATTTT. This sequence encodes CATSRFQGGDRTIYF.

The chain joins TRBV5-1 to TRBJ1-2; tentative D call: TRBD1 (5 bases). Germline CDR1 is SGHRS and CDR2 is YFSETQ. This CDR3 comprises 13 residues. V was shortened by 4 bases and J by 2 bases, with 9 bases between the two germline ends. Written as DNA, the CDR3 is TGCGCCAGCAGCAAGACAGAAAACTATGGCTACACCTTC. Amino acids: CASSKTENYGYTF.

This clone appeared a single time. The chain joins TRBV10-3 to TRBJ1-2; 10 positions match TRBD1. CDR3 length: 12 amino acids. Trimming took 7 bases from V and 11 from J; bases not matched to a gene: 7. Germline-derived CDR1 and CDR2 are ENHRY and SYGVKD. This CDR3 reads CAINPGQGLYTF. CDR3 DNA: TGTGCCATCAATCCGGGACAGGGGCTATACACCTTC.